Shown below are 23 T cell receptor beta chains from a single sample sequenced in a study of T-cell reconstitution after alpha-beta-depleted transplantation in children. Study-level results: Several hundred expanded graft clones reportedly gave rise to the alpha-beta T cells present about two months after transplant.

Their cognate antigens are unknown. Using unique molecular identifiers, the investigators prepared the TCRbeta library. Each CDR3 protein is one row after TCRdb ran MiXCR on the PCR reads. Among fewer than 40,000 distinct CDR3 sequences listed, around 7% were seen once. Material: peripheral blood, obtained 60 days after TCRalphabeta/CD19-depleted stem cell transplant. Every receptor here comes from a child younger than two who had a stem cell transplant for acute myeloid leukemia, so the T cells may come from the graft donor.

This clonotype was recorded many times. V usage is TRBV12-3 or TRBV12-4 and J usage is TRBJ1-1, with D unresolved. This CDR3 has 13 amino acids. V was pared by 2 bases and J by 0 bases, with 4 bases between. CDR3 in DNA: TGTGCCAGCAGTTTACAGGTGAACACTGAAGCTTTCTTT. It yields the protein CASSLQVNTEAFF.

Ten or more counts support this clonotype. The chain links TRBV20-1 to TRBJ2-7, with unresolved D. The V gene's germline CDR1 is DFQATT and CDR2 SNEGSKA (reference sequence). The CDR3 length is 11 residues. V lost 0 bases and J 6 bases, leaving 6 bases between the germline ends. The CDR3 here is CSAREEGEQYF. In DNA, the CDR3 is TGCAGTGCTAGAGAGGAAGGCGAGCAGTACTTC.

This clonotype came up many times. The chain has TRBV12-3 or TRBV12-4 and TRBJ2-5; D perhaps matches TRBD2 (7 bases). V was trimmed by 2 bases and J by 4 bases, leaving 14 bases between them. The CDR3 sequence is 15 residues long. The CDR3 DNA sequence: TGTGCCAGCAGTTTAAGGGGGGAGGGCACAGAGACCCAGTACTTC. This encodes CASSLRGEGTETQYF.

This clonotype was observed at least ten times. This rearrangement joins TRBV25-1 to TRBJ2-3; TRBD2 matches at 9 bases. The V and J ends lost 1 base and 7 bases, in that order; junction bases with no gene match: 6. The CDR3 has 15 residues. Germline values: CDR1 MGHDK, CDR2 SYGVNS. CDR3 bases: TGTGCCAGCAGTGAATCGGCGGGGGGGCCTTATACGCAGTATTTT. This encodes CASSESAGGPYTQYF.

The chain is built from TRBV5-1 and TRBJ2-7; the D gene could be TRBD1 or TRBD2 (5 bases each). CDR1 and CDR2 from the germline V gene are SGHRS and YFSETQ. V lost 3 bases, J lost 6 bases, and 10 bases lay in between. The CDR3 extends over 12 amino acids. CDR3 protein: CASSSGPAEQYF. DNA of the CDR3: TGCGCCAGCAGCTCGGGGCCCGCCGAGCAGTACTTC.

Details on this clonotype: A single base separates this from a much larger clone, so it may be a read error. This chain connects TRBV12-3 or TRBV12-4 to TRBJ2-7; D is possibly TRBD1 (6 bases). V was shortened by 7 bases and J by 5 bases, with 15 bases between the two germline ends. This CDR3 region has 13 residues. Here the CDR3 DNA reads TGTGCCAGCAATTCCACAGGGATTAACGAGCAGTACTTC. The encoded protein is CASNSTGINEQYF.

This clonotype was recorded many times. In nucleotides, the CDR3 is TGTGCCAGCAGCTACAGGGGGCGAAGCTCCTACAATGAGCAGTTCTTC. Encoded protein: CASSYRGRSSYNEQFF. V usage is TRBV25-1 and J usage is TRBJ2-1; 9 bases are shared with TRBD1. J was trimmed by 0 bases and V by 6 bases; bases with no gene match: 6. This CDR3 is 16 amino acids long. In germline, CDR1 is MGHDK, CDR2 SYGVNS.

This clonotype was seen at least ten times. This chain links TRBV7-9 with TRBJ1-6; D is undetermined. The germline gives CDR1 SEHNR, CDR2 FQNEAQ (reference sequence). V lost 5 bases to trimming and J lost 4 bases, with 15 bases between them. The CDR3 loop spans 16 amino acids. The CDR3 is CASSPTGGSYNSPLHF. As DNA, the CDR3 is TGTGCCAGCAGCCCGACGGGTGGGAGTTATAATTCACCCCTCCACTTT.

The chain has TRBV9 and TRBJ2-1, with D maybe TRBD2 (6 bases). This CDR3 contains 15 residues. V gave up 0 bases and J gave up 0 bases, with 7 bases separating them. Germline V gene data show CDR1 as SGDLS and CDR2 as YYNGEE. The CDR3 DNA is TGTGCCAGCAGCGTAGGCGGGGCCTCCTACAATGAGCAGTTCTTC. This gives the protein CASSVGGASYNEQFF. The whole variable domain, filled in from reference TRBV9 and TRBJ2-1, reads DSGVTQTPKHLITATGQRVTLRCSPRSGDLSVYWYQQSLDQGLQFLIQYYNGEERAKGNILERFSAQQFPDLHSELNLSSLELGDSALYFCASSVGGASYNEQFFGPGTRLTVL.

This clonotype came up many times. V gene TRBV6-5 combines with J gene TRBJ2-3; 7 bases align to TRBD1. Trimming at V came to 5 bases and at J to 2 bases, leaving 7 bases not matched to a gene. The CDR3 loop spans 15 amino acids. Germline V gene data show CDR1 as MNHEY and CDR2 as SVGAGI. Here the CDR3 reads CASSIYRGDTDTQYF. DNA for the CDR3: TGTGCCAGCAGTATATACAGGGGCGACACAGATACGCAGTATTTT.

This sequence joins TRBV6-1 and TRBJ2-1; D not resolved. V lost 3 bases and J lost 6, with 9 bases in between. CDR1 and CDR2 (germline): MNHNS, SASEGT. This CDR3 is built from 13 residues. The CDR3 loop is CASSEASANEQFF. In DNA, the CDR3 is TGTGCCAGCAGTGAGGCAAGTGCCAATGAGCAGTTCTTC.

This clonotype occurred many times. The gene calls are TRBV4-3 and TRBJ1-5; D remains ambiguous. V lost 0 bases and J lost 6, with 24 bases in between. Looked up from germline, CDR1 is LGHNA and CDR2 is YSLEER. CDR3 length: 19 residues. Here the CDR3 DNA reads TGCGCCAGCAGCCAAGAGGTACTTAGCGGAGCCGTGCGAGGTCAGCCCCAGCATTTT. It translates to CASSQEVLSGAVRGQPQHF.

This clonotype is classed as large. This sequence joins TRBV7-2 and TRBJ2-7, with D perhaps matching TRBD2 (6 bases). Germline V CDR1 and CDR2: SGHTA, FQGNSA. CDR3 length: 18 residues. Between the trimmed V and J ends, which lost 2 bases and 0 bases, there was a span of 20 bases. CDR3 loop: CASSLPRPPGLVSYEQYF. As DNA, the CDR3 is TGTGCCAGCAGCTTACCACGACCTCCGGGACTGGTCTCCTACGAGCAGTACTTC.

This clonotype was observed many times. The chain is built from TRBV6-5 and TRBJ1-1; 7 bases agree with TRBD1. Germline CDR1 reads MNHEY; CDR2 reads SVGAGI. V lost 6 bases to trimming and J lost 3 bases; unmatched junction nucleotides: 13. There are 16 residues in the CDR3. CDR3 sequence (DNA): TGTGCCAGCAGCGCAACTTTGACAGGGAGGGACACTGAAGCTTTCTTT. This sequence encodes CASSATLTGRDTEAFF.

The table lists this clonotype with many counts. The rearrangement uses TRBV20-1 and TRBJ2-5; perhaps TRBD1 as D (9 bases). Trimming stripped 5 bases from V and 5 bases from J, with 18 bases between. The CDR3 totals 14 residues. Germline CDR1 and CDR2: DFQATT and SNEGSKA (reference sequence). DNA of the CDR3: TGCAGTGCTGACACAGGGGGCGGGAGGGAGACCCAGTACTTC. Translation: CSADTGGGRETQYF.

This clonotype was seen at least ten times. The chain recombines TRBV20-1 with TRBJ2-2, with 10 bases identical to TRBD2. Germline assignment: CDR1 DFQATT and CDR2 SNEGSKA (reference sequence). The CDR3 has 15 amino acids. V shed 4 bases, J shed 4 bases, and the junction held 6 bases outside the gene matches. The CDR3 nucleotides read TGCAGTGCTATTAGCGGGGGGCTGAGCACCGGGGAGCTGTTTTTT. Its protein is CSAISGGLSTGELFF.

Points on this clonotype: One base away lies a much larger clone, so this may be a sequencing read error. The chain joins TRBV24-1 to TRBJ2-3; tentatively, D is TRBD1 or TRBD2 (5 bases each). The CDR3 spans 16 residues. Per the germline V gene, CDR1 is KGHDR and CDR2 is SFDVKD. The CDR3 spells CATSDPGTDETDTQCF. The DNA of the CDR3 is TGTGCCACCAGTGACCCCGGGACGGATGAAACAGATACGCAGTGTTTT.

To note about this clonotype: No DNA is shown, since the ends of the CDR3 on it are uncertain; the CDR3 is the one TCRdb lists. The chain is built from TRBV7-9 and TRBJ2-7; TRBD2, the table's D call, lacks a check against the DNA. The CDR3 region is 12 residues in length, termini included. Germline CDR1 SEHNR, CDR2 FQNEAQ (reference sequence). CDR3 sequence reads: CASSLVGGGTAF.

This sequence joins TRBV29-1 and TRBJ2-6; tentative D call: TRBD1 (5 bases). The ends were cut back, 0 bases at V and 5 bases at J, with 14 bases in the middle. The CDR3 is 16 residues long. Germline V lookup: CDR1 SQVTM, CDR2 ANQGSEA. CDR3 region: CSVEDPGSGWANVLTF. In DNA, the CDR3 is TGCAGCGTTGAAGATCCAGGGTCAGGGTGGGCCAACGTCCTGACTTTC.

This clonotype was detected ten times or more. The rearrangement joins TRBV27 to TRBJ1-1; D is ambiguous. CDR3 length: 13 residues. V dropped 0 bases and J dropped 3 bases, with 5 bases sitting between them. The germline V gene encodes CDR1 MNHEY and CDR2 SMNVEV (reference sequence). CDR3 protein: CASSLSMYTEAFF. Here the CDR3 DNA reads TGTGCCAGCAGTTTATCGATGTACACTGAAGCTTTCTTT.

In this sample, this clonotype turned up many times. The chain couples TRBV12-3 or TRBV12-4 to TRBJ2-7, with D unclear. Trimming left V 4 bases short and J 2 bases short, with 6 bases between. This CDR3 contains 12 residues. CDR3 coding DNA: TGTGCCAGCAGTTATGAGACCTACGAGCAGTACTTC. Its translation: CASSYETYEQYF.

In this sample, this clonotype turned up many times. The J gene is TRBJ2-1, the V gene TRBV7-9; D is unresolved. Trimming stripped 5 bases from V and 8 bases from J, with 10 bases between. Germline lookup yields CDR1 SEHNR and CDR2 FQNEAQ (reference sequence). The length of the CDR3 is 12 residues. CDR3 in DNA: TGTGCCAGCAGCCTTCATGCCGATGAGCAGTTCTTC. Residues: CASSLHADEQFF.

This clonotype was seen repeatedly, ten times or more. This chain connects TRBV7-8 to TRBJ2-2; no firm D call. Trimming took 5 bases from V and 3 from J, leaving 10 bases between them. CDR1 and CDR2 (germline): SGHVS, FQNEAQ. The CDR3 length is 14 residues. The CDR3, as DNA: TGTGCCAGCAGCACCCGGTCCGACACCGGGGAGCTGTTTTTT. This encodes CASSTRSDTGELFF.